This T cell receptor (beta chain) is from a study of metastatic and nonmetastatic thyroid tumors. TCRdb used MiXCR to call clones anew from the PCR reads. The data hold roughly 93,000 clones, with approximately 11% observed a single time. Germline trimming cut 7 bases from V and 7 bases from J; bases unmatched to any gene: 4. The length of the CDR3 is 12 residues. This clone was observed many times. No treatment had been given to any patient before thyroid surgery. The chain combines TRBV12-3 or TRBV12-4 with TRBJ2-1, with 7 bases aligning to TRBD2. This clonotype originated in a female donor with papillary thyroid cancer or a benign thyroid nodule (not recorded which). Some clones in this sample may be carry-over from other donors' samples. The sample consisted of blood. CDR3 loop: CASTLGGNEQFF. In DNA form, the CDR3 reads TGTGCCAGCACTCTCGGGGGGAATGAGCAGTTCTTC.